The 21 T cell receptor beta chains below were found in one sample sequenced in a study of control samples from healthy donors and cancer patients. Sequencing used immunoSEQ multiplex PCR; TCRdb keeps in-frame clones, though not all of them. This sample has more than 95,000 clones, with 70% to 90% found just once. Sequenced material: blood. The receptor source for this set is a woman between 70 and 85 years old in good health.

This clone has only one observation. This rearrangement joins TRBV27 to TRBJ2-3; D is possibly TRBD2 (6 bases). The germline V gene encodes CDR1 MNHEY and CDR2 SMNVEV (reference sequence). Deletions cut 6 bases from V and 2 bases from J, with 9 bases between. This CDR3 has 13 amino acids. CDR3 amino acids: CASRGLYTDTQYF. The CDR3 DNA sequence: TGTGCCAGCAGGGGACTTTACACAGATACGCAGTATTTT.

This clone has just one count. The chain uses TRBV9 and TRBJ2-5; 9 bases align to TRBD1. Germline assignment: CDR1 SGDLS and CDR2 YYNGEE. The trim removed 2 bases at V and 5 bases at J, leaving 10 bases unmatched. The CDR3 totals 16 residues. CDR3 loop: CASSVNPGTGWETQYF. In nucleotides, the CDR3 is TGTGCCAGCAGCGTCAACCCCGGGACAGGGTGGGAGACCCAGTACTTC.

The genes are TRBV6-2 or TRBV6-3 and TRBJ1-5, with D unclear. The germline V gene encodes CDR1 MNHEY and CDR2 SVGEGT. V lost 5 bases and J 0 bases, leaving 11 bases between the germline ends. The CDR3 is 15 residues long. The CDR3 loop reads CASSPTGYSNQPQHF. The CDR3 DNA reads TGTGCCAGCAGTCCGACGGGGTATAGCAATCAGCCCCAGCATTTT.

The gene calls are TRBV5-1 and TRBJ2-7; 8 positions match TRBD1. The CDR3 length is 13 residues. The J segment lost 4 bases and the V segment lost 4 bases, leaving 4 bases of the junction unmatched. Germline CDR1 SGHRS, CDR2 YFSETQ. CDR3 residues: CASSRTGPYEQYF. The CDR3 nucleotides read TGCGCCAGCAGCAGGACAGGGCCATACGAGCAGTACTTC. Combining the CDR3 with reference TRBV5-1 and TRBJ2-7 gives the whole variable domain KAGVTQTPRYLIKTRGQQVTLSCSPISGHRSVSWYQQTPGQGLQFLFEYFSETQRNKGNFPGRFSGRQFSNSRSEMNVSTLELGDSALYLCASSRTGPYEQYFGPGTRLTVT.

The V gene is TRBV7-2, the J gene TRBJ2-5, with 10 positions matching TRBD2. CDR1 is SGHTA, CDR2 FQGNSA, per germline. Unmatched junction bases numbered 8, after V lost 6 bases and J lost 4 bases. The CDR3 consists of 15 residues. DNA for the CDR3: TGTGCCAGCAGTTGGACTAGCGGTGGGGGAGAGACCCAGTACTTC. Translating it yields CASSWTSGGGETQYF. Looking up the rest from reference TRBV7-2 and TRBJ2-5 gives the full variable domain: GAGVSQSPSNKVTEKGKDVELRCDPISGHTALYWYRQSLGQGLEFLIYFQGNSAPDKSGLPSDRFSAERTGGSVSTLTIQRTQQEDSAVYLCASSWTSGGGETQYFGPGTRLLVL.

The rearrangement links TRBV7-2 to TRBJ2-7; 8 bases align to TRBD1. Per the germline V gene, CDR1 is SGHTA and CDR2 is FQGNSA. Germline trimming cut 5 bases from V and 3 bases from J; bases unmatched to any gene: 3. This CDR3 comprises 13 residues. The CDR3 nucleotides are TGTGCCAGCAGCCCAGGACAGGGCTACGAGCAGTACTTC. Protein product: CASSPGQGYEQYF. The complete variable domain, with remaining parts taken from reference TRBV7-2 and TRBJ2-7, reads GAGVSQSPSNKVTEKGKDVELRCDPISGHTALYWYRQSLGQGLEFLIYFQGNSAPDKSGLPSDRFSAERTGGSVSTLTIQRTQQEDSAVYLCASSPGQGYEQYFGPGTRLTVT.

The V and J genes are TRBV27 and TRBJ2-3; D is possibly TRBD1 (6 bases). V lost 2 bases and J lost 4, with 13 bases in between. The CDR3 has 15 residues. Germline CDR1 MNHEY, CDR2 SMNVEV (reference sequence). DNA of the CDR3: TGTGCCAGCAGTTTACTGGGGGCGGGTTCAGATACGCAGTATTTT. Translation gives CASSLLGAGSDTQYF.

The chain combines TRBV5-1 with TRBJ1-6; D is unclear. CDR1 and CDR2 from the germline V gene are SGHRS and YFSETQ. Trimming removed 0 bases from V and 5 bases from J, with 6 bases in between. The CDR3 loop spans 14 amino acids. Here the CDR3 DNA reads TGCGCCAGCAGCTTGGGGCGGGATAATTCACCCCTCCACTTT. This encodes CASSLGRDNSPLHF.

The CDR3 loop is CASSFGGTGVSPLHF. As DNA, the CDR3 is TGTGCCAGCAGTTTTGGGGGGACAGGGGTCTCACCCCTCCACTTT. V and J are TRBV27 and TRBJ1-6; 10 bases map to TRBD1. V was pared by 3 bases and J by 10 bases, with 6 bases of the junction left unmatched. From germline, CDR1 is MNHEY and CDR2 SMNVEV (reference sequence). There are 15 residues in the CDR3.

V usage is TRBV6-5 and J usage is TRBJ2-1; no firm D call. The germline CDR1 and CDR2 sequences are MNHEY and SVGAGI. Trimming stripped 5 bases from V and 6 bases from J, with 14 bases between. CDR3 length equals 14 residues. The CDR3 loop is CASSNRDNSNEQFF. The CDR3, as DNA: TGTGCCAGCAGTAACCGAGACAATAGCAATGAGCAGTTCTTC.

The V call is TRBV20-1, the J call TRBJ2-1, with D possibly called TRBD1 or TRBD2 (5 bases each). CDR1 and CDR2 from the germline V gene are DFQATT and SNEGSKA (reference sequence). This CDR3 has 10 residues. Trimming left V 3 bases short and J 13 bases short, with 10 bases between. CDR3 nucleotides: TGCAGTGCTAGGAGGGGCCATCAGTTCTTC. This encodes CSARRGHQFF.

The CDR3 DNA reads as TGTGCCAGCAGTGAACTAGCGGGGGGGCAAGAGACCCAGTACTTC. It specifies CASSELAGGQETQYF. The chain is built from TRBV6-1 and TRBJ2-5; the match to TRBD2 covers 12 bases. The CDR3 covers 15 residues. The trim removed 2 bases at V and 2 bases at J, leaving 0 bases unmatched. Germline V CDR1 and CDR2: MNHNS, SASEGT.

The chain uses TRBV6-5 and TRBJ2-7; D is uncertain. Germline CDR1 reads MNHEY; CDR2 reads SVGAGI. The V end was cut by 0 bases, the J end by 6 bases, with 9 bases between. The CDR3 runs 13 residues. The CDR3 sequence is CASSYSGKGEQYF. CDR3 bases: TGTGCCAGCAGTTACTCTGGGAAGGGCGAGCAGTACTTC.

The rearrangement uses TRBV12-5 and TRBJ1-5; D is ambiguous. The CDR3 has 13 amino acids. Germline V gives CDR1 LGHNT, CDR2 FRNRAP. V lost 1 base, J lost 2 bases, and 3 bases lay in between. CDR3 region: CASGLEGNQPQHF. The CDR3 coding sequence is TGTGCTAGTGGTTTGGAGGGCAATCAGCCCCAGCATTTT.

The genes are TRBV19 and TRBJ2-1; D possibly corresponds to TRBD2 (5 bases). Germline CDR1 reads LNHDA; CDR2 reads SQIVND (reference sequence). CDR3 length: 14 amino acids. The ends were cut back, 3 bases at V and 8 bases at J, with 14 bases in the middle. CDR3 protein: CASSIGVGLDEQFF. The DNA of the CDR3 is TGTGCCAGTAGTATCGGGGTAGGACTGGATGAGCAGTTCTTC.

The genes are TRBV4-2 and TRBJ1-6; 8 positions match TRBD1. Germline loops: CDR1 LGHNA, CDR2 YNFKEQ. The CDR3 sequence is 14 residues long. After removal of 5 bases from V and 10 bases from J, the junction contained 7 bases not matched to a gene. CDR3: CASSDWTGRSPLHF. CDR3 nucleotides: TGTGCCAGCAGCGATTGGACAGGGCGGTCACCCCTCCACTTT.

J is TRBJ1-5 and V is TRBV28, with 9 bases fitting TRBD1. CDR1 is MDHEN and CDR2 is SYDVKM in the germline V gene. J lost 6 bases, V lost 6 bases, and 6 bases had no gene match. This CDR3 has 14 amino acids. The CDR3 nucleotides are TGTGCCAGCAGGGGCCGGACAGGGGTTCAGCCCCAGCATTTT. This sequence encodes CASRGRTGVQPQHF.

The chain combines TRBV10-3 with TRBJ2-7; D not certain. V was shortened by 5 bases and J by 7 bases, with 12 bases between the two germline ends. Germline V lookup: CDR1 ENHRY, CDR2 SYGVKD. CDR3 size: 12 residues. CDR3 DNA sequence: TGTGCCATCAGTCGGGTGGGGTGGGAGCAGTACTTC. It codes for CAISRVGWEQYF.

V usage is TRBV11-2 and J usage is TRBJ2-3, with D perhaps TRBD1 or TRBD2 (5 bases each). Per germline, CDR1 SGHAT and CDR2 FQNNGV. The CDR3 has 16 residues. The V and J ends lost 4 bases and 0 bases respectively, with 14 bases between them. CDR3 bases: TGTGCCAGCAGCTGGCGGCCGGGGCCGAGCACAGATACGCAGTATTTT. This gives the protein CASSWRPGPSTDTQYF.

This CDR3 reads CASSHPGGEQFF. The CDR3 region has the DNA TGCGCCAGCAGCCACCCGGGGGGCGAGCAGTTCTTC. The chain links TRBV4-1 to TRBJ2-1, with D maybe TRBD2 (7 bases). The CDR3 length is 12 residues. Germline CDR1 MGHRA, CDR2 YSYEKL. V shed 3 bases and J shed 10 bases, with 10 bases lying between them.

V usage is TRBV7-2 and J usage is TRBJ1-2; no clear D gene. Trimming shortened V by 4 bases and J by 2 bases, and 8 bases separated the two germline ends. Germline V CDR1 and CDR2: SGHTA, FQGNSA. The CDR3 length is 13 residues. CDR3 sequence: CASSSAGNYGYTF. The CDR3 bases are TGTGCCAGCAGCTCCGCCGGGAACTATGGCTACACCTTC.